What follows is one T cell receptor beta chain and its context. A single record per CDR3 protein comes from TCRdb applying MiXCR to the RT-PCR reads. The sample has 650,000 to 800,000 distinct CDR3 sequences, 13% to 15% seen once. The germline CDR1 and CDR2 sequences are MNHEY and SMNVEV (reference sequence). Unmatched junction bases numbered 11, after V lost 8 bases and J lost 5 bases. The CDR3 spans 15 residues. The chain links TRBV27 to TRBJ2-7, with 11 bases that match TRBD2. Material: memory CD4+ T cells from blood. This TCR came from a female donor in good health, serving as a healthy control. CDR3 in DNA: TGTGCCAGCCGCCTTAGCGGGAGGGCCAAGGACGAGCAGTACTTC. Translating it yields CASRLSGRAKDEQYF.